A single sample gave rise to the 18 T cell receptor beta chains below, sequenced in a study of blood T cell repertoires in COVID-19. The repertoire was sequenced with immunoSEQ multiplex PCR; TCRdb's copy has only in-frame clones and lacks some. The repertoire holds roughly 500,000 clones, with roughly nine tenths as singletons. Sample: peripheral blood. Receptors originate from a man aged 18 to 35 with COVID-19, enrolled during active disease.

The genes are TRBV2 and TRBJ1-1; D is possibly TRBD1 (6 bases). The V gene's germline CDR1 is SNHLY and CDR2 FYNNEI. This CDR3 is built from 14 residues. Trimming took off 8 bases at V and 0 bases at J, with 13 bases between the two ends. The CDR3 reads CASRKQGLNTEAFF. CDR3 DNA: TGTGCCAGCCGGAAACAGGGACTGAACACTGAAGCTTTCTTT.

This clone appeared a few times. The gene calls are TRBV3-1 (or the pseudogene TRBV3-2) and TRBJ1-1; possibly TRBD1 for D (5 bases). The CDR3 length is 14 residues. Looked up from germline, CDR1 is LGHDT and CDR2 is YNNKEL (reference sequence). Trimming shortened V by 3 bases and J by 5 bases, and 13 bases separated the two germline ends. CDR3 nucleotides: TGTGCCAGCAGCCACCGGGACCGGGGGACTGAAGCTTTCTTT. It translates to CASSHRDRGTEAFF.

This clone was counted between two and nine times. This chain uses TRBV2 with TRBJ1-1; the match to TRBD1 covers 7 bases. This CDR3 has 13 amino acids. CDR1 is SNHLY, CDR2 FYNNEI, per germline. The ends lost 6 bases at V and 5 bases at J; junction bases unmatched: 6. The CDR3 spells CASRDTGVTEAFF. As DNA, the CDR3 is TGTGCCAGCAGGGACACAGGGGTAACTGAAGCTTTCTTT.

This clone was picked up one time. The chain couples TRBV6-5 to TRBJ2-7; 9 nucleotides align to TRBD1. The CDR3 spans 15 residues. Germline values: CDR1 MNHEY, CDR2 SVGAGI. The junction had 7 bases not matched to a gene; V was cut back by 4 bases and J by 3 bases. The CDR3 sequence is CASSLQGALSYEQYF. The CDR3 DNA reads TGTGCCAGCAGTTTACAGGGGGCCTTGAGCTACGAGCAGTACTTC.

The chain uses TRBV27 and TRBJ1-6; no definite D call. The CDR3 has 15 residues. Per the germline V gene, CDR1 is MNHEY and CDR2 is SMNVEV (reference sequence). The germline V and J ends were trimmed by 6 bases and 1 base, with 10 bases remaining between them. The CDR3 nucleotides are TGTGCCAGCAGCTACGAGGGATCCTATAATTCACCCCTCCACTTT. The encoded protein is CASSYEGSYNSPLHF.

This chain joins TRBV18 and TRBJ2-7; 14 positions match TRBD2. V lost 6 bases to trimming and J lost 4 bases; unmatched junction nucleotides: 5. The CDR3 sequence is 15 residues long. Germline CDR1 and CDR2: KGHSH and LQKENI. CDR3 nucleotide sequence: TGTGCCAGCTCTCCTGGGACTAGCGGGAGTTACGAGCAGTACTTC. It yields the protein CASSPGTSGSYEQYF.

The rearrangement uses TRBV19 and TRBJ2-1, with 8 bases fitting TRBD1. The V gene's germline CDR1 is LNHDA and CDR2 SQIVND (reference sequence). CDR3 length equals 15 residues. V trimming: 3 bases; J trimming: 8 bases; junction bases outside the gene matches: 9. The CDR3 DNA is TGTGCCAGTAGTATTTTAGGGACAGGCTTCTATGAGCAGTTCTTC. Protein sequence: CASSILGTGFYEQFF.

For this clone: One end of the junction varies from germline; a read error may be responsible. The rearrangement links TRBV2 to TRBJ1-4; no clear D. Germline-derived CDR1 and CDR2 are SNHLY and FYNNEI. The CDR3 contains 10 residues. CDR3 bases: TGTGCCACCAGTCGTGAAAAACTGTTTTTT. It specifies CATSREKLFF. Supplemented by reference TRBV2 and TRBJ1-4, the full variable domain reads EPEVTQTPSHQVTQMGQEVILRCVPISNHLYFYWYRQILGQKVEFLVSFYNNEISEKSEIFDDQFSVERPDGSNFTLKIRSTKLEDSAMYFCATSREKLFFGSGTQLSVL.

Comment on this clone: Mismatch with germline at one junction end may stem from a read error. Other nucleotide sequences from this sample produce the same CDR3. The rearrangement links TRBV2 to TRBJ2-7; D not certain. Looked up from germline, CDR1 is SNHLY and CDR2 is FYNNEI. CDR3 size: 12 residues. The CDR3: CASSRQAYEQYF. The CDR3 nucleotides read TGTGCTAGCAGCAGACAAGCCTACGAGCAGTACTTC.

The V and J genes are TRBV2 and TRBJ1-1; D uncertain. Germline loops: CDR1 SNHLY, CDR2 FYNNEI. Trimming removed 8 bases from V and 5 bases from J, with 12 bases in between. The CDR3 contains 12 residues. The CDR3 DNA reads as TGTGCCAGCTTTCTGGAGTGGACTGAAGCTTTCTTT. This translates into CASFLEWTEAFF. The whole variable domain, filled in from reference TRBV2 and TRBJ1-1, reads EPEVTQTPSHQVTQMGQEVILRCVPISNHLYFYWYRQILGQKVEFLVSFYNNEISEKSEIFDDQFSVERPDGSNFTLKIRSTKLEDSAMYFCASFLEWTEAFFGQGTRLTVV.

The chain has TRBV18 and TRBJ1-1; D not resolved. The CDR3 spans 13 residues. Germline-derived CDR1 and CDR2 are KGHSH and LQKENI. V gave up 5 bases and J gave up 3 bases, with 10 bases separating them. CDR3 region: CASSTQEDTEAFF. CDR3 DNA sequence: TGTGCCAGCTCAACCCAGGAAGACACTGAAGCTTTCTTT.

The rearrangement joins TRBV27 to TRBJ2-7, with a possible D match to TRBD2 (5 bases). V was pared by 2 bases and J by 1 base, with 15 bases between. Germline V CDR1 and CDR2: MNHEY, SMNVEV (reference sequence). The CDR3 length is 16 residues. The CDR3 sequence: CASSLHYLGDSYEQYF. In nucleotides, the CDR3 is TGTGCCAGCAGTTTACATTATCTCGGGGATTCCTACGAGCAGTACTTC.

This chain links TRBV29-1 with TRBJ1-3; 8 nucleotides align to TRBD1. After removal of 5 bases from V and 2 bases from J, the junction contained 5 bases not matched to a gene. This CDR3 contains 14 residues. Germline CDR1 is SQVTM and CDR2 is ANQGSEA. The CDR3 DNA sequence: TGCAGCGTTATTATACAGGGGGCTGGAAACACCATATATTTT. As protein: CSVIIQGAGNTIYF.

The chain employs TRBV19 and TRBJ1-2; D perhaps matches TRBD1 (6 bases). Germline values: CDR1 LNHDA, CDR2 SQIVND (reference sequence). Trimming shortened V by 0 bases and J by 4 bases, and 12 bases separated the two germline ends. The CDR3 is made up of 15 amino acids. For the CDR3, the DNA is TGTGCCAGTAGTATAGATAACAGGGCGGTCTATGGCTACACCTTC. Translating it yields CASSIDNRAVYGYTF.

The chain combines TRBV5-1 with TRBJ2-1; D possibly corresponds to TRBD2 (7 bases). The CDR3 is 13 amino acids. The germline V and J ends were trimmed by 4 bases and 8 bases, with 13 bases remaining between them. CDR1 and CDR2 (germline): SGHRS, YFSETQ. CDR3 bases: TGCGCCAGCAGCGGGGGGGCCTTCGATGAGCAGTTCTTC. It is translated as CASSGGAFDEQFF.

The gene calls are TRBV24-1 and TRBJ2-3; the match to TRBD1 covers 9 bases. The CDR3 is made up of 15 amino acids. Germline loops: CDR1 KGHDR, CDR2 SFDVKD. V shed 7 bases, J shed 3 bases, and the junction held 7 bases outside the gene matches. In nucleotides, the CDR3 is TGTGCCACCAGATACGGGACAGGGTCTACAGATACGCAGTATTTT. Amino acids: CATRYGTGSTDTQYF.

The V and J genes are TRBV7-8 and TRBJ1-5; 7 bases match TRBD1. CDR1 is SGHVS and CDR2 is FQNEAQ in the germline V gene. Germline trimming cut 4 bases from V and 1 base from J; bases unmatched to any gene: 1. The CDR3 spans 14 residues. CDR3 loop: CASSSGQSNQPQHF. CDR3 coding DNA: TGTGCCAGCAGCTCGGGACAGAGCAATCAGCCCCAGCATTTT.

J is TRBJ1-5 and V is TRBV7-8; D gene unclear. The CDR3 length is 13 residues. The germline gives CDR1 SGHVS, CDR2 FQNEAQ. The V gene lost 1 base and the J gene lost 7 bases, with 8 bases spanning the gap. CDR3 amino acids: CASSLEAGQPQHF. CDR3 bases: TGTGCCAGCAGCTTAGAGGCAGGACAGCCCCAGCATTTT.